Listed here are 2 T cell receptor beta chains from one sample, sequenced in a study of blood T cell repertoires in COVID-19. Generated by immunoSEQ multiplex PCR, the TCRdb table keeps only in-frame clones and is missing some. The sample includes under 200,000 clones, about 90% seen only once; the top ten take 20% to 25%. The source material was peripheral blood. The receptor source for this set is a man aged 60-69 years with active or convalescent COVID-19.

The rearrangement links TRBV7-2 to TRBJ2-1; D possibly corresponds to TRBD2 (7 bases). Germline-derived CDR1 and CDR2 are SGHTA and FQGNSA. With 2 bases removed from V and 8 bases from J, the gap between germline ends came to 16 bases. This CDR3 contains 15 residues. Here the CDR3 DNA reads TGTGCCAGCAGCTTACTATGGGGGGGCCAGCATGAGCAGTTCTTC. It yields the protein CASSLLWGGQHEQFF.

This rearrangement joins TRBV5-1 to TRBJ2-1; tentative D call: TRBD2 (6 bases). The germline V gene encodes CDR1 SGHRS and CDR2 YFSETQ. This CDR3 has 14 residues. Trimming stripped 4 bases from V and 10 bases from J, with 18 bases between. The CDR3 region is CASSLQDPGGEQFF. The CDR3 nucleotides read TGCGCCAGCAGCCTACAGGACCCTGGGGGGGAGCAGTTCTTC.